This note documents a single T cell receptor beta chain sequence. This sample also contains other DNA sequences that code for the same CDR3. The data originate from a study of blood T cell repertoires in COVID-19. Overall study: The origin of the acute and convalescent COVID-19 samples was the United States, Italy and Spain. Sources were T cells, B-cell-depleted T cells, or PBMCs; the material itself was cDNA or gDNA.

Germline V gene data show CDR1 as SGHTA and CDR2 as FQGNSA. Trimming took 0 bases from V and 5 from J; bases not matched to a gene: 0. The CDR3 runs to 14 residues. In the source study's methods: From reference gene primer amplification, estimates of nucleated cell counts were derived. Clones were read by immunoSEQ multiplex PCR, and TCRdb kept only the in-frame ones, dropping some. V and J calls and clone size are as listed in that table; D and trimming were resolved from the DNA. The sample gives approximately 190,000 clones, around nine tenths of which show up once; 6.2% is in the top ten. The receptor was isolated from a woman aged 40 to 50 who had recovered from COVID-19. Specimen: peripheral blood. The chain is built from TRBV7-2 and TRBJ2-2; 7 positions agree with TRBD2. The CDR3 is CASSLAGGTGELFF. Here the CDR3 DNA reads TGTGCCAGCAGCTTAGCGGGAGGGACCGGGGAGCTGTTTTTT.